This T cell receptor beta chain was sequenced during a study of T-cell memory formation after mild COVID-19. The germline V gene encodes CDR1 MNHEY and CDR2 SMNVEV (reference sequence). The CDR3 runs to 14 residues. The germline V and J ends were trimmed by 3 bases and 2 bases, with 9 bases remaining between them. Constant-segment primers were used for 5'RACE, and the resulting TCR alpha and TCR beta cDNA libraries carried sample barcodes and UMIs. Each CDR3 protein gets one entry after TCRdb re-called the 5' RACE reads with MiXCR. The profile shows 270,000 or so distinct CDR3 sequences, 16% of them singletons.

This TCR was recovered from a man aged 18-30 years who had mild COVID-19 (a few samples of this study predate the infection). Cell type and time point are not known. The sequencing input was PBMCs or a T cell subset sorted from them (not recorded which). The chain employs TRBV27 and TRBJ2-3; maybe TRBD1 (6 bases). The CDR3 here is CASSLGDNTDTQYF. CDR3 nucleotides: TGTGCCAGCAGTTTGGGGGACAACACAGATACGCAGTATTTT.